Here is one T cell receptor (beta chain) with its context. Its target is unknown. The data are from a study of T cell responses to AZD1222 COVID-19 vaccine. Findings of the study overall: Baseline seropositivity characterized only a handful of AZD1222 recipients. Clonal diversity was possibly underestimated; the donors were predominantly white British and more often female.

This table comes from immunoSEQ multiplex PCR, and its TCRdb copy is limited to in-frame clones, with some not included. The sample has 110,000 or so clones; roughly 90% are singletons. Germline V gene sequence: CDR1 MNHEY, CDR2 SMNVEV (reference sequence). Trimming took off 4 bases at V and 0 bases at J, with 14 bases between the two ends. This CDR3 comprises 16 residues. This TCR came from an adult who received the AZD1222 COVID-19 vaccine. The source material was peripheral blood, sampled 28 days after the second AZD1222 dose. This rearrangement joins TRBV27 to TRBJ2-3; D unclear. CDR3 amino acids: CASSSDPPTSTDTQYF. CDR3 DNA: TGTGCCAGCAGTTCGGACCCGCCCACTAGCACAGATACGCAGTATTTT.